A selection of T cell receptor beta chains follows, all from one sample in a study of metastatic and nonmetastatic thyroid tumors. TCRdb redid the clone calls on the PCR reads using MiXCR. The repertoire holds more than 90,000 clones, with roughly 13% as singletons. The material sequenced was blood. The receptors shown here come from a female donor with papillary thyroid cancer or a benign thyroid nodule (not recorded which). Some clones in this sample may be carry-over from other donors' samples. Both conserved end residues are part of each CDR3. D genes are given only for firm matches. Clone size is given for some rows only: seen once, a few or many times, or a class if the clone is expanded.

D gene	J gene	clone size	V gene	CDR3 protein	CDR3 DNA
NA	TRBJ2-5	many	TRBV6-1	CASSKTTRIQETQYF	TGTGCCAGCTCTAAAACCACGCGGATACAAGAGACCCAGTACTTC
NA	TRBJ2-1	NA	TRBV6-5	CASNQTNRVAVSYNEQFF	TGTGCCAGCAATCAGACTAATCGGGTAGCAGTCAGCTACAATGAGCAGTTCTTC
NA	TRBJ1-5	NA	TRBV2	CASSPDGRGPQHF	TGTGCCAGCAGTCCGGACGGTCGAGGGCCACAGCATTTT
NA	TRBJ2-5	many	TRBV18	CASSPLRAETQYF	TGTGCCAGCTCACCGCTTCGAGCGGAGACCCAGTACTTC
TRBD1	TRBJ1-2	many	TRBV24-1	CATSDWSGTGTDGYTF	TGTGCCACCAGTGATTGGTCCGGGACAGGGACCGATGGCTACACCTTC
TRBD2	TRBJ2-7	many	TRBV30	CAWSPGLVGEQYF	TGTGCCTGGAGCCCGGGACTAGTGGGGGAGCAGTACTTC
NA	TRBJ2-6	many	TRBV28	CASRGRTVSSGANVLTF	TGTGCCAGCAGAGGCCGGACTGTTTCCTCTGGGGCCAACGTCCTGACTTTC
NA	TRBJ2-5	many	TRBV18	CASSPLSTGLETQYF	TGTGCCAGCTCACCACTCTCGACAGGTTTGGAGACCCAGTACTTC
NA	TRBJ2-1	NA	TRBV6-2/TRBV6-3	CAISYSTGNEQFF	TGTGCCATCAGTTACTCTACTGGCAATGAGCAGTTCTTC
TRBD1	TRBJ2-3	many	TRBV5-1	CASSSNTPGQGTTQYF	TGCGCCAGCAGCTCCAACACGCCGGGACAGGGAACGACGCAGTATTTT
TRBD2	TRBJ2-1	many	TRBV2	CASSATSENYNEQFF	TGTGCCAGCAGCGCGACTAGCGAGAACTACAATGAGCAGTTCTTC
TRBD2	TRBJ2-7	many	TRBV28	CASSLPSSGRALQYF	TGTGCCAGCAGTTTACCGAGCAGCGGGAGGGCCCTGCAGTACTTC
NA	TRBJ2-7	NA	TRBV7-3	CASSPTHRSYEQYF	TGTGCCAGCAGCCCGACACACAGGAGCTACGAGCAGTACTTC
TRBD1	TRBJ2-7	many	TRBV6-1	CASTGGTLYEQYF	TGTGCCAGTACAGGGGGGACTCTTTACGAGCAGTACTTC
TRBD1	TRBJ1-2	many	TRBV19	CASTLGGTGVYGYTF	TGTGCCAGTACCCTCGGGGGGACAGGGGTCTATGGCTACACCTTC
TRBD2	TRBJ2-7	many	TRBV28	CASSFSGGPYEQYF	TGTGCCAGCAGTTTTAGCGGGGGCCCCTACGAGCAGTACTTC
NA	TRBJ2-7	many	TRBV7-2	CASSLTGTGVYEQYF	TGTGCCAGCAGCTTAACCGGGACCGGGGTCTACGAGCAGTACTTC
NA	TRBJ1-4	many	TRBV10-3	CAISDDAYNEKLFF	TGTGCCATCAGTGATGACGCTTATAATGAAAAACTGTTTTTT
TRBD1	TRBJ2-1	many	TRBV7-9	CASSPSTGGSYNEQFF	TGTGCCAGCAGCCCCTCGACAGGGGGCTCCTACAATGAGCAGTTCTTC
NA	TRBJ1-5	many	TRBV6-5	CASSYREGLQPQHF	TGTGCCAGCAGTTACCGGGAGGGGCTTCAGCCCCAGCATTTT
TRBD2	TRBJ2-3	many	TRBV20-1	CSARISGSGSTDTQYF	TGCAGTGCTAGGATTAGCGGGAGCGGGAGCACAGATACGCAGTATTTT